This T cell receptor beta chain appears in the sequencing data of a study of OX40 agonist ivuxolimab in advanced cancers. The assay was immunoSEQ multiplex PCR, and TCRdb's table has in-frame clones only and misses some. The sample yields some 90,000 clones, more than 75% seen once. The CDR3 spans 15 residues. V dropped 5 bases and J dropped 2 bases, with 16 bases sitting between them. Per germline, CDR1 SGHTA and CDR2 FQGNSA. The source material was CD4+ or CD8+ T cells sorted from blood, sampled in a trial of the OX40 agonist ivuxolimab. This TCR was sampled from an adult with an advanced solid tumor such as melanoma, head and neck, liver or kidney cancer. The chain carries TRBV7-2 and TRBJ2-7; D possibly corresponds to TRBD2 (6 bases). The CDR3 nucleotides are TGTGCCAGCAGCCCACAATCCGGGAGAGCCTACGAGCAGTACTTC. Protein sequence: CASSPQSGRAYEQYF.